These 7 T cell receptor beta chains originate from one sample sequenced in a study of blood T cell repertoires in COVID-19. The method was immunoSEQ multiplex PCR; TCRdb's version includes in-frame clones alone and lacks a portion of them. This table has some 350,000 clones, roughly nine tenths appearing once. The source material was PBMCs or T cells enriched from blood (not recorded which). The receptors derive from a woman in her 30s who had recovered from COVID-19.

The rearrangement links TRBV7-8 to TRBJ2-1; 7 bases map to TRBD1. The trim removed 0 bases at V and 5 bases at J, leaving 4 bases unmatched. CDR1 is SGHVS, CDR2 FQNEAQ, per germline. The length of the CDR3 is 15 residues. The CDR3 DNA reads TGTGCCAGCAGCTTAGCGGAAGGGGGCCACAATGAGCAGTTCTTC. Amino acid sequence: CASSLAEGGHNEQFF.

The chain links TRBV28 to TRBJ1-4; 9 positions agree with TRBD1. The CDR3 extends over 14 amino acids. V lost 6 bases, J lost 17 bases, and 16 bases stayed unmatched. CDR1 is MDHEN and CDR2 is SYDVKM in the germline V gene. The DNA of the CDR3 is TGTGCCAGCAGCCGGGACAGGGCGAAAACTACCCAATTTTTT. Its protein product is CASSRDRAKTTQFF.

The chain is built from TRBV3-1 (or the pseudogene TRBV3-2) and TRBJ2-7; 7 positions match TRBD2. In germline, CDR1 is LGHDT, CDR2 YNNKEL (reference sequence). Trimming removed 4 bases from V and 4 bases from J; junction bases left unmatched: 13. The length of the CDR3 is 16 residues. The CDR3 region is CASSLQQREVPYEQYF. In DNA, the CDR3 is TGTGCCAGCAGCCTCCAACAACGGGAGGTACCTTACGAGCAGTACTTC.

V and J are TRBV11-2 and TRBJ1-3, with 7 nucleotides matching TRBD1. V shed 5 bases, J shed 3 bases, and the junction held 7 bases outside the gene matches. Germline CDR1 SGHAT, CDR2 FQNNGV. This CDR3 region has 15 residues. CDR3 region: CASSARQGYGNTIYF. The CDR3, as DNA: TGTGCCAGCAGCGCCCGACAGGGTTATGGAAACACCATATATTTT. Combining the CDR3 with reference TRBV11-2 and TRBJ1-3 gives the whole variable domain EAGVAQSPRYKIIEKRQSVAFWCNPISGHATLYWYQQILGQGPKLLIQFQNNGVVDDSQLPKDRFSAERLKGVDSTLKIQPAKLEDSAVYLCASSARQGYGNTIYFGEGSWLTVV.

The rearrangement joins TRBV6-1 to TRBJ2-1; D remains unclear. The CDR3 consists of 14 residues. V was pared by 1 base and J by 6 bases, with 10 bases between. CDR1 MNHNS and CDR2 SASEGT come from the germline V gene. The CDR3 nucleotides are TGTGCCAGCAGTGAAGTGAGCGCCGGCAATGAGCAGTTCTTC. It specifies CASSEVSAGNEQFF.

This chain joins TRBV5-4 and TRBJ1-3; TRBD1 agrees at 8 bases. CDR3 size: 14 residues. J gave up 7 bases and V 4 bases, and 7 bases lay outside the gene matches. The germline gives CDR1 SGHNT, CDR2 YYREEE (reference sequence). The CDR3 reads CASSPNTGGNTIYF. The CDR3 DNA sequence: TGTGCCAGCAGCCCAAATACAGGGGGTAACACCATATATTTT.

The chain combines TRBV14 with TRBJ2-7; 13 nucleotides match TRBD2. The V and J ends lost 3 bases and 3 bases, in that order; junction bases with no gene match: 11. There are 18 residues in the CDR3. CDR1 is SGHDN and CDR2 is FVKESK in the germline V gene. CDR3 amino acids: CASSQIGTSGMGGYEQYF. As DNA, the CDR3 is TGTGCCAGCAGCCAGATCGGGACTAGCGGGATGGGAGGCTACGAGCAGTACTTC. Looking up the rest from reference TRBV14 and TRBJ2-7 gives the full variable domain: EAGVTQFPSHSVIEKGQTVTLRCDPISGHDNLYWYRRVMGKEIKFLLHFVKESKQDESGMPNNRFLAERTGGTYSTLKVQPAELEDSGVYFCASSQIGTSGMGGYEQYFGPGTRLTVT.